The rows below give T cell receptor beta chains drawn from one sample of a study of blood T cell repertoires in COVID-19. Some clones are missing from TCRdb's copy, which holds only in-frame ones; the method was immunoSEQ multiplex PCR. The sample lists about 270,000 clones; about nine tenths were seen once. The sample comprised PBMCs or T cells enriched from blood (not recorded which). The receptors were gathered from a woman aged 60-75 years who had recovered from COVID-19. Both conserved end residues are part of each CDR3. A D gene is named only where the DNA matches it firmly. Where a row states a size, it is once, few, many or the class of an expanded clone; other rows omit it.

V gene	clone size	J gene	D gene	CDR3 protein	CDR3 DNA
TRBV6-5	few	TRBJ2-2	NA	CASKGGLAGELFF	TGTGCCAGCAAGGGGGGGCTAGCCGGGGAGCTGTTTTTT
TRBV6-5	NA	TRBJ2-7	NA	CASIGDISYEQYF	TGTGCCAGCATAGGGGACATATCCTACGAGCAGTACTTC
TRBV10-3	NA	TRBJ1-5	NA	CAISEPPGPLLSGNQPQHF	TGTGCCATCAGTGAGCCACCGGGTCCCTTACTATCCGGCAATCAGCCCCAGCATTTT
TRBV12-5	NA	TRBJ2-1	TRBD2	CASGLGLAEGNEQFF	TGTGCTAGTGGTTTGGGGCTAGCGGAAGGAAATGAGCAGTTCTTC
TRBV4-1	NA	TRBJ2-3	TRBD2	CASSQEGGASTDTQYF	TGCGCCAGCAGCCAAGAGGGAGGGGCAAGCACAGATACGCAGTATTTT
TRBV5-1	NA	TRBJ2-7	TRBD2	CASSPGLAGYEQYF	TGCGCCAGCAGCCCGGGACTAGCGGGTTACGAGCAGTACTTC
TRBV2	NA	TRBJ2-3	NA	CASRPTGVFTDTQYF	TGTGCCAGCAGACCCACCGGGGTGTTCACAGATACGCAGTATTTT
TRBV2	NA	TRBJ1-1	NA	CASSRGRGTEAFF	TGTGCCAGCAGCCGAGGACGGGGCACTGAAGCTTTCTTT
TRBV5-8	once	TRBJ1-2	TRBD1	CASSLTTGAYGYTF	TGTGCCAGCAGCTTGACTACAGGGGCCTATGGCTACACCTTC
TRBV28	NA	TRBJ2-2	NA	CASRQGGTGELFF	TGTGCCAGCAGGCAGGGAGGCACCGGGGAGCTGTTTTTT
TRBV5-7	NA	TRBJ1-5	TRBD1	CASSWDRVQPQHF	TGTGCCAGCAGCTGGGACAGGGTCCAGCCCCAGCATTTT
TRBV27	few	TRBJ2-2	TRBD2	CASRIRGGATGELFF	TGTGCCAGCAGAATACGCGGGGGGGCTACCGGGGAGCTGTTTTTT
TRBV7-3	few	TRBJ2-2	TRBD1	CASSRGLDRGRSGELFF	TGTGCCAGCAGCCGCGGCCTGGACAGGGGGCGGTCCGGGGAGCTGTTTTTT
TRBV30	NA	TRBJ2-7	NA	CAWSVLREQYF	TGTGCCTGGAGTGTACTCCGCGAGCAGTACTTC
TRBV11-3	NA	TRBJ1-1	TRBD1	CASSFGQGGNNTEAFF	TGTGCCAGCAGCTTCGGACAGGGGGGGAACAACACTGAAGCTTTCTTT
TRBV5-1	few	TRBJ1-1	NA	CASSLGIGADTEAFF	TGCGCCAGCAGCTTGGGAATAGGAGCCGACACTGAAGCTTTCTTT
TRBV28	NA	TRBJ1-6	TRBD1	CASRPPITGDSPLHF	TGTGCCAGCAGACCCCCGATCACAGGGGATTCACCCCTCCACTTT
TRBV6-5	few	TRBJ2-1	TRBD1	CASKKDRAYNEQFF	TGTGCCAGCAAGAAAGACAGGGCCTACAATGAGCAGTTCTTC
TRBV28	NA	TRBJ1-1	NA	CASSLVITGADF	TGTGCCAGCAGTTTGGTAATTACAGGCGCGGACTTT
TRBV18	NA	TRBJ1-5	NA	CASSPVTGSAQPQHF	TGTGCCAGCTCACCGGTTACAGGGTCGGCGCAGCCCCAGCATTTT